The 5 T cell receptor beta chains below were found in one sample sequenced in a study of type 1 regulatory T cells. TCRdb reprocessed the reads with MiXCR, giving one entry per CDR3 protein. The sample gives about 24,000 distinct CDR3 sequences, roughly 72% of which show up once; roughly 14% is in the top ten. Their antigen targets remain unknown. Material: cultured T cells, either the whole culture or a sorted T cell fraction (not recorded which). Subset meaning: Tr1-enriched cell product generated in vitro against host alloantigens. These receptors came from a human donor in good health.

The chain combines TRBV7-9 with TRBJ2-7; TRBD1 aligns across 7 bases. V lost 4 bases and J lost 6; bases outside the gene matches: 6. The germline V gene has CDR1 SEHNR and CDR2 FQNEAQ (reference sequence). This CDR3 has 13 amino acids. The CDR3 loop is CASSSGQIPEQYF. In nucleotides, the CDR3 is TGTGCCAGCAGCTCGGGACAGATACCCGAGCAGTACTTC.

The chain uses TRBV18 and TRBJ1-1; D call uncertain. CDR1 is KGHSH, CDR2 LQKENI, per germline. The CDR3 covers 12 residues. Trimming shortened V by 2 bases and J by 6 bases, and 7 bases separated the two germline ends. This CDR3 reads CASSPGRAEAFF. DNA of the CDR3: TGTGCCAGCTCACCAGGGCGTGCTGAAGCTTTCTTT. The complete variable domain, with remaining parts taken from reference TRBV18 and TRBJ1-1, reads NAGVMQNPRHLVRRRGQEARLRCSPMKGHSHVYWYRQLPEEGLKFMVYLQKENIIDESGMPKERFSAEFPKEGPSILRIQQVVRGDSAAYFCASSPGRAEAFFGQGTRLTVV.

The sample holds a few counts of this clonotype. Here the CDR3 DNA reads TGCAGTGCTCAGGGGGTGACGTCTGGGGCCAACGTCCTGACTTTC. Translation gives CSAQGVTSGANVLTF. The chain combines TRBV20-1 with TRBJ2-6; 7 bases are a match to TRBD1. Trimming removed 5 bases from V and 1 base from J; junction bases left unmatched: 5. The germline V gene has CDR1 DFQATT and CDR2 SNEGSKA (reference sequence). The CDR3 has 15 residues.

CDR3 DNA sequence: TGTGCCAGCTCACCCGGTCCTCGGGGATCCTACGAGCAGTACTTC. This encodes CASSPGPRGSYEQYF. J is TRBJ2-7 and V is TRBV18; weak D call: TRBD2 (5 bases). Germline CDR1 is KGHSH and CDR2 is LQKENI. V shed 3 bases and J shed 1 base, with 13 bases lying between them. The CDR3 is 15 amino acids.

The chain is built from TRBV2 and TRBJ2-6; possibly TRBD1 for D (6 bases). CDR3 length: 16 residues. The V end was cut by 8 bases, the J end by 0 bases, with 14 bases between. The V gene's germline CDR1 is SNHLY and CDR2 FYNNEI. DNA of the CDR3: TGTGCCAGCGGTAAGGGGGTGAGCTCTGGGGCCAACGTCCTGACTTTC. Amino acids: CASGKGVSSGANVLTF.